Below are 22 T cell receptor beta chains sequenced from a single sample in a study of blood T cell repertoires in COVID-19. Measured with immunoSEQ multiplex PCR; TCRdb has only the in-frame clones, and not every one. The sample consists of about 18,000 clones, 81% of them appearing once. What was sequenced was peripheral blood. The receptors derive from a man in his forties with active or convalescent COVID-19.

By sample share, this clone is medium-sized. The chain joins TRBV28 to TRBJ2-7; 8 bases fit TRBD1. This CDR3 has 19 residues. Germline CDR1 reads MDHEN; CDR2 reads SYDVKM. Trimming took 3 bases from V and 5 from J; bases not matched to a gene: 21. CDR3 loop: CASSFPRRTGTGGWNEQYF. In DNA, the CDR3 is TGTGCCAGCAGTTTCCCACGGAGAACCGGGACAGGAGGCTGGAACGAGCAGTACTTC.

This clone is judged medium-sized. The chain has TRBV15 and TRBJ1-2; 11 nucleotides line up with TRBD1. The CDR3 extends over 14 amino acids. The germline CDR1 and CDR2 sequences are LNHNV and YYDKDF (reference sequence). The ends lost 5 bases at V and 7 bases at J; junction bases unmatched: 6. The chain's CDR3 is CATSLDRGPVGYTF. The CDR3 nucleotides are TGTGCCACCAGCCTGGACAGGGGGCCGGTTGGCTACACCTTC. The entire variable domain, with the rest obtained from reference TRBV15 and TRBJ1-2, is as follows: DAMVIQNPRYQVTQFGKPVTLSCSQTLNHNVMYWYQQKSSQAPKLLFHYYDKDFNNEADTPDNFQSRRPNTSFCFLDIRSPGLGDTAMYLCATSLDRGPVGYTFGSGTRLTVV.

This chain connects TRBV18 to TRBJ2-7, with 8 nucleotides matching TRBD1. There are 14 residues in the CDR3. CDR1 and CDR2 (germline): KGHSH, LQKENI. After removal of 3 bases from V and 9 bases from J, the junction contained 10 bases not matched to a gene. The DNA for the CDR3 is TGTGCCAGCTCACCTGGACAGGGCCACGGTGGGCAGTACTTC. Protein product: CASSPGQGHGGQYF.

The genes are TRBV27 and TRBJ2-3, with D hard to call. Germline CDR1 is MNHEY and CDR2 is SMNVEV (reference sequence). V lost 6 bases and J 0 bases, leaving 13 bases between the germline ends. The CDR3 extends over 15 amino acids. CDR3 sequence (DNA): TGTGCCAGCAGCCAAACTGATCTTAGCACAGATACGCAGTATTTT. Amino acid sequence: CASSQTDLSTDTQYF.

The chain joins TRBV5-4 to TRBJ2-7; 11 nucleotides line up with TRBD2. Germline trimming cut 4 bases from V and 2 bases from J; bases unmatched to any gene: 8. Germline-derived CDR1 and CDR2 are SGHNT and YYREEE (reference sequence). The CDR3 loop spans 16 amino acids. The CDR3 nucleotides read TGTGCCAGCAGCCCATCGACTAGCGGGACCCCCTACGAGCAGTACTTC. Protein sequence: CASSPSTSGTPYEQYF.

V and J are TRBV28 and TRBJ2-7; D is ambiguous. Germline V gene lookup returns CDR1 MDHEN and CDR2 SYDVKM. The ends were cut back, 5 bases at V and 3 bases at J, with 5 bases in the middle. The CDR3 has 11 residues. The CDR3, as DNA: TGTGCCAGCAGTCCCCTCTACGAGCAGTACTTC. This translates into CASSPLYEQYF.

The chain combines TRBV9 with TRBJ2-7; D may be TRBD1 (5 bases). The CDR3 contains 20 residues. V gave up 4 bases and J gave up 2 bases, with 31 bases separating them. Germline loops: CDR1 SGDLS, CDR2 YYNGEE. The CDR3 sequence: CASSPSGGQNRRARTYEQYF. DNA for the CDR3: TGTGCCAGCAGCCCCAGTGGTGGACAAAACAGACGGGCGAGGACCTACGAGCAGTACTTC.

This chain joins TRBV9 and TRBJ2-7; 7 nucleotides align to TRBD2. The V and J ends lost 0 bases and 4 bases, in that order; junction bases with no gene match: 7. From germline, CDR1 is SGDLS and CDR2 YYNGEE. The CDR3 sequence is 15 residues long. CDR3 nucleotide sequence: TGTGCCAGCAGCGTAGGACTAGCTCTTACGTACGAGCAGTACTTC. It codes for CASSVGLALTYEQYF.

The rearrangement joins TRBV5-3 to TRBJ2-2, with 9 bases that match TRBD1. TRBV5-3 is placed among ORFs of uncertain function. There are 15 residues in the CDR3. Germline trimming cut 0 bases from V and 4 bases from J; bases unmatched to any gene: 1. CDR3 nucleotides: TGTGCCAGAAGCTTGGGACAGGGGGGCACCGGGGAGCTGTTTTTT. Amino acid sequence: CARSLGQGGTGELFF.

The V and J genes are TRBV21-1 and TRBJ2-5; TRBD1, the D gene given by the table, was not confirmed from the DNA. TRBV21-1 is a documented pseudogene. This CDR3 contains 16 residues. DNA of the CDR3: TGTGCCAGCAGCAAAATTCGGAACAGGAGAGTAGAGACCCAGTACTTC. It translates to CASSKIRNRRVETQYF.

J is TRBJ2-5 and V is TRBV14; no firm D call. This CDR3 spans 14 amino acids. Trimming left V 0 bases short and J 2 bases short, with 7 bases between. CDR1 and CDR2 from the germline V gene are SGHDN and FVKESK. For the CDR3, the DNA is TGTGCCAGCAGCCAAGACCCACAGCAAGAGACCCAGTACTTC. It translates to CASSQDPQQETQYF.

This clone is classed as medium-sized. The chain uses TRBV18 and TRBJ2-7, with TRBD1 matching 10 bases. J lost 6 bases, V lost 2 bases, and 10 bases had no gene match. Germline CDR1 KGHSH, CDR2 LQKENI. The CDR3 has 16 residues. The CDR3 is CASSPAGTGALFEQYF. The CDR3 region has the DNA TGTGCCAGCTCACCAGCCGGGACAGGGGCTCTGTTCGAGCAGTACTTC.

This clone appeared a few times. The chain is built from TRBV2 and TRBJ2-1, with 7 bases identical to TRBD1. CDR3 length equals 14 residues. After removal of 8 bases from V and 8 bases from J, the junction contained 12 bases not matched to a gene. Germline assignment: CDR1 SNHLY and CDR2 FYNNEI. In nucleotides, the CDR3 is TGTGCCAGCCATCCGGGACAGATTCTCGATGAGCAGTTCTTC. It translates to CASHPGQILDEQFF.

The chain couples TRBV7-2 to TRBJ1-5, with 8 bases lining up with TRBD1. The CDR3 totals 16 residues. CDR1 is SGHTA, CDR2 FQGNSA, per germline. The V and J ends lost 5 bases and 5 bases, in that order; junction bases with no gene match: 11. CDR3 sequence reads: CASSQAGGAGYQPQHF. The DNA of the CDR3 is TGTGCCAGCAGCCAAGCAGGGGGCGCGGGATATCAGCCCCAGCATTTT.

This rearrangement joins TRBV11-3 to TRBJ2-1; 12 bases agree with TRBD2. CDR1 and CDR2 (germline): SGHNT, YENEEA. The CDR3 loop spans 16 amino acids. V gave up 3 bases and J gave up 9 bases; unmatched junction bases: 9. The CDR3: CASSLTLAGGPIEQFF. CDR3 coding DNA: TGTGCCAGCAGCTTGACCCTAGCGGGGGGGCCTATTGAGCAGTTCTTC.

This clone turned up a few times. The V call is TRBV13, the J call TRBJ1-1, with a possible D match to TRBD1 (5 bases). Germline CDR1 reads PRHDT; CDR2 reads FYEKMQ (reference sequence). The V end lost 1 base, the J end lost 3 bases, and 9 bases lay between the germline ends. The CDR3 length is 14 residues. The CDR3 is CASSLVMGHTEAFF. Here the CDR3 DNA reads TGTGCCAGCAGCTTAGTCATGGGGCACACTGAAGCTTTCTTT.

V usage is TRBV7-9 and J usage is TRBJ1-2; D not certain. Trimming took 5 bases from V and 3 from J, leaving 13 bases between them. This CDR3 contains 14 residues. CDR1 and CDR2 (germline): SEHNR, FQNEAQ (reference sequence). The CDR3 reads CASSLNSGYYGYTF. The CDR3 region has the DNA TGTGCCAGCAGCCTAAACTCGGGTTACTATGGCTACACCTTC.

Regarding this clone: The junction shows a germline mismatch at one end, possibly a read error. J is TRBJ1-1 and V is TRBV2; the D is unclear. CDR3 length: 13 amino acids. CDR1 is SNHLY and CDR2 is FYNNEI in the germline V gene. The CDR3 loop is CASSDYGNAEAFF. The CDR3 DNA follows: TGTGCCAGCAGTGATTACGGGAACGCTGAAGCTTTCTTT.

CDR3 region: CASSPIGGGDTGELFF. The CDR3 nucleotides are TGTGCCAGCAGTCCTATAGGGGGGGGCGACACCGGGGAGCTGTTTTTT. This chain joins TRBV28 and TRBJ2-2; a possible D gene is TRBD2 (7 bases). This CDR3 comprises 16 residues. Germline V gene sequence: CDR1 MDHEN, CDR2 SYDVKM. Trimming pared 5 bases from V and 3 bases from J, leaving 16 bases between. Full variable domain (missing parts from reference TRBV28 and TRBJ2-2): DVKVTQSSRYLVKRTGEKVFLECVQDMDHENMFWYRQDPGLGLRLIYFSYDVKMKEKGDIPEGYSVSREKKERFSLILESASTNQTSMYLCASSPIGGGDTGELFFGEGSRLTVL.

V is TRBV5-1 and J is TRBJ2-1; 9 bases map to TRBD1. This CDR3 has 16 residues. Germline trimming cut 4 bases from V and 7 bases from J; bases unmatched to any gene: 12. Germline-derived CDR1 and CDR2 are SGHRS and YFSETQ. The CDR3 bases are TGCGCCAGCAGCCATTCCAAAGGACAGGGGAGGAATGAGCAGTTCTTC. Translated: CASSHSKGQGRNEQFF.

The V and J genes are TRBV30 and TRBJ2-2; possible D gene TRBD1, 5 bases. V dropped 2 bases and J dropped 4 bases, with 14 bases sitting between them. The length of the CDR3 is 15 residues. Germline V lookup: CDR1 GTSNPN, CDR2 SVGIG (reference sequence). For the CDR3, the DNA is TGTGCCTGGAGTAGGGGTTATGCGGTCACCGGGGAGCTGTTTTTT. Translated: CAWSRGYAVTGELFF. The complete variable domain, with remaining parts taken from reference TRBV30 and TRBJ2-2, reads SQTIHQWPATLVQPVGSPLSLECTVEGTSNPNLYWYRQAAGRGLQLLFYSVGIGQISSEVPQNLSASRPQDRQFILSSKKLLLSDSGFYLCAWSRGYAVTGELFFGEGSRLTVL.

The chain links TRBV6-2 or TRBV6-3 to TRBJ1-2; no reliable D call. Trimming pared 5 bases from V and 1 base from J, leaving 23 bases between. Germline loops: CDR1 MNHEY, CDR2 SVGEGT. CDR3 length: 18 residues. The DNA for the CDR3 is TGTGCCAGCAGTACCCCGCGGAAGCTAAAGGAACATAACTATGGCTACACCTTC. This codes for CASSTPRKLKEHNYGYTF.